This T cell receptor beta chain was retrieved from a study of blood T cell repertoires in COVID-19. TCRdb's table, derived via immunoSEQ multiplex PCR, lists solely in-frame clones and lacks some. The sample includes 130,000 or so clones, about 86% of them seen just once. Trimming pared 8 bases from V and 1 base from J, leaving 14 bases between. Germline CDR1 is MNHEY and CDR2 is SVGAGI. The CDR3 covers 14 residues. The V call is TRBV6-5, the J call TRBJ1-1; D is uncertain. The sequenced sample consisted of peripheral blood. The clonotype originates from a woman aged 55-69 years with acute or convalescent COVID-19. The DNA of the CDR3 is TGTGCCAGCCTCGAGGGTGGAGGGAACACTGAAGCTTTCTTT. Protein sequence: CASLEGGGNTEAFF.